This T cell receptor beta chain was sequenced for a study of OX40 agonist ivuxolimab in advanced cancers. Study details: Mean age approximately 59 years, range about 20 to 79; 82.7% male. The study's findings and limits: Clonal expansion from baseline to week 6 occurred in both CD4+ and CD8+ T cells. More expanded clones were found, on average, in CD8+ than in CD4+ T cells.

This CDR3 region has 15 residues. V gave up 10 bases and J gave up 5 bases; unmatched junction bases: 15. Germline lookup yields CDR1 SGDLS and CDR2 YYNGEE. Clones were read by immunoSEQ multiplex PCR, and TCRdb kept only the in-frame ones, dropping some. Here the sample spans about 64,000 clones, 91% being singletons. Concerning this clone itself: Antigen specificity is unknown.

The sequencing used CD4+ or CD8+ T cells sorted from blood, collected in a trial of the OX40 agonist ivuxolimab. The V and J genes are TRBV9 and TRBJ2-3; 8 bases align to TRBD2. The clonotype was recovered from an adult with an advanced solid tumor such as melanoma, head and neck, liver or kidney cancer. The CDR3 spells CAPPVREGLLDTQYF. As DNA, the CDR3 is TGTGCCCCCCCCGTCCGGGAGGGCCTGTTAGATACGCAGTATTTT.